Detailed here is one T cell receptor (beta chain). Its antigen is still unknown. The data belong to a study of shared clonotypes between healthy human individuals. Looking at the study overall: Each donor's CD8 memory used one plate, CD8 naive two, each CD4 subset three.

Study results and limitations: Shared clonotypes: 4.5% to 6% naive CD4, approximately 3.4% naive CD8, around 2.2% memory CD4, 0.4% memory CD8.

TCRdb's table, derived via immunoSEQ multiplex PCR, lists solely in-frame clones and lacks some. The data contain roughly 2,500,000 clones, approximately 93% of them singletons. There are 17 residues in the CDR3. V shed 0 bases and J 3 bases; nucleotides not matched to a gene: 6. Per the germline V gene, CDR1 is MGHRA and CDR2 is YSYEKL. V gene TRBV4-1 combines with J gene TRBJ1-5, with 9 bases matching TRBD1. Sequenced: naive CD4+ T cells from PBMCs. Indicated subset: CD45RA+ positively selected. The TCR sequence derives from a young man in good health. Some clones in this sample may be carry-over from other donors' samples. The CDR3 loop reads CASSQDRRDRVNQPQHF. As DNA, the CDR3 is TGCGCCAGCAGCCAAGATCGGCGGGACAGGGTCAATCAGCCCCAGCATTTT.